Listed below are T cell receptor beta chains from one sample, sequenced in a study of blood T cell repertoires in COVID-19. Measured with immunoSEQ multiplex PCR; TCRdb has only the in-frame clones, and not every one. The sample includes about 250,000 clones, roughly 80% seen only once; the top ten take approximately 6.3%. Sequenced input: peripheral blood. The receptors originated from a woman aged 55-69 years with active or convalescent COVID-19. Each CDR3 is given with its conserved first and last residue. The D gene is left open where the match is weak. Clone size, where shown, is once, few, many, or a class for clones that have expanded.

d_call j_call clone_size v_call cdr3_aa cdr3_nt
TRBD2 TRBJ2-7 - TRBV11-3 CASSLTSGSYEQYF TGTGCCAGCAGTCTAACTAGCGGGTCCTACGAGCAGTACTTC
- TRBJ2-6 once TRBV29-1 CSVAPQGYGANVLTF TGCAGCGTTGCCCCACAGGGATATGGGGCCAACGTCCTGACTTTC
- TRBJ1-4 - TRBV11-2 CASSLRQIGEKLFF TGTGCCAGCAGCTTAAGACAGATTGGTGAAAAACTGTTTTTT
- TRBJ2-3 - TRBV6-5 CASEEERSDTQYF TGTGCCAGCGAAGAAGAGCGCTCAGATACGCAGTATTTT
- TRBJ2-5 - TRBV7-2 CASSSGYQETQYF TGTGCCAGCAGCTCGGGGTACCAAGAGACCCAGTACTTC
- TRBJ2-2 - TRBV5-1 CASSLDKIGELFF TGCGCCAGCAGCTTGGACAAAATCGGGGAGCTGTTTTTT
- TRBJ1-1 - TRBV5-1 CASSLGYGEVNTEAFF TGCGCCAGCAGCTTGGGATACGGGGAAGTGAACACTGAAGCTTTCTTT
- TRBJ2-1 once TRBV3-1/TRBV3-2 CASSQAGGGPLNEQFF TGTGCCAGCAGCCAAGCTGGCGGGGGCCCTCTTAATGAGCAGTTCTTC
TRBD1 TRBJ2-6 - TRBV18 CASSPIQGASGANVLTF TGTGCCAGCTCACCTATCCAGGGGGCCTCTGGGGCCAACGTCCTGACTTTC
- TRBJ2-6 few TRBV5-1 CASTQTTSSGANVLTF TGCGCCAGCACCCAAACCACTAGTTCTGGGGCCAACGTCCTGACTTTC
- TRBJ1-1 few TRBV29-1 CSAYRDTEAFF TGCAGCGCTTACAGAGACACTGAAGCTTTCTTT
- TRBJ2-7 - TRBV5-8 CASSRGGGSSYEQYF TGTGCCAGCAGCCGCGGGGGCGGGAGCTCCTACGAGCAGTACTTC
TRBD1 TRBJ2-1 - TRBV6-6 CASRDPGTGDYNEQFF TGTGCCAGCAGGGACCCCGGGACAGGGGATTACAATGAGCAGTTCTTC
- TRBJ1-3 - TRBV19 CASSILGGNSGNTIYF TGTGCCAGTAGTATACTCGGCGGGAACTCTGGAAACACCATATATTTT
- TRBJ2-7 - TRBV20-1 CSASLGGNSHEQYF TGCAGTGCTAGTCTAGGAGGGAATTCCCACGAGCAGTACTTC
TRBD2 TRBJ2-5 - TRBV4-1 CASSQDRGLAAFRETQYF TGCGCCAGCAGCCAAGATAGGGGACTAGCGGCCTTCCGGGAGACCCAGTACTTC
TRBD2 TRBJ2-3 - TRBV9 CASSSSGGYTDTQYF TGTGCCAGCAGCTCTAGCGGGGGGTACACAGATACGCAGTATTTT
TRBD2 TRBJ2-3 - TRBV5-1 CASSPERGATDTQYF TGCGCCAGCAGTCCCGAGCGGGGGGCAACAGATACGCAGTATTTT
- TRBJ2-7 - TRBV4-1 CASSRPSRDFLYEQYF TGCGCCAGCAGCCGGCCCTCCCGGGACTTTCTCTACGAGCAGTACTTC
TRBD1 TRBJ2-6 - TRBV19 CASRTGYLSGANVLTF TGTGCCAGTCGGACAGGGTACCTCTCTGGGGCCAACGTCCTGACTTTC
TRBD1 TRBJ2-4 - TRBV7-9 CASSLTPLGQGKNIQYF TGTGCCAGCAGCTTAACCCCCCTCGGACAGGGTAAAAACATTCAGTACTTC
TRBD2 TRBJ2-1 - TRBV15 CATSREASGTSYNEQFF TGTGCCACCAGCAGAGAGGCTAGCGGAACCTCCTACAATGAGCAGTTCTTC
- TRBJ1-1 - TRBV2 CASSEDGGWSTEAFF TGTGCCAGCAGTGAAGACGGGGGGTGGTCCACTGAAGCTTTCTTT
- TRBJ2-1 once TRBV6-2/TRBV6-3 CASSLDKYNEQFF TGTGCCAGCAGTTTAGACAAGTACAATGAGCAGTTCTTC
- TRBJ2-5 - TRBV5-5 CASSLEGREWETQYF TGTGCCAGCAGCTTGGAGGGCCGGGAATGGGAGACCCAGTACTTC
TRBD2 TRBJ2-5 - TRBV5-6 CASSLAGTSGKETQYF TGTGCCAGCAGCTTGGCAGGGACTAGCGGTAAAGAGACCCAGTACTTC
TRBD1 TRBJ1-5 - TRBV5-4 CASSLQGLDQPQHF TGTGCCAGCAGCCTACAGGGGCTCGATCAGCCCCAGCATTTT
- TRBJ1-5 - TRBV4-2 CASSQDGQNNQPQHF TGTGCCAGCAGCCAAGATGGGCAGAACAATCAGCCCCAGCATTTT
- TRBJ1-4 - TRBV7-6 CASSLEPSANEKLFF TGTGCCAGCAGCTTAGAGCCCTCGGCTAATGAAAAACTGTTTTTT
- TRBJ2-3 - TRBV10-3 CAISWDTNTDTQYF TGTGCCATCTCATGGGACACAAACACAGATACGCAGTATTTT
- TRBJ2-7 - TRBV20-1 CSASPRDTEYF TGCAGTGCTAGCCCCCGGGACACAGAGTACTTC
TRBD2 TRBJ2-2 once TRBV18 CASSSNLAGEGGELFF TGTGCCAGCTCATCGAACCTAGCGGGAGAAGGCGGGGAGCTGTTTTTT
- TRBJ2-2 - TRBV5-1 CASSIRQRTGELFF TGCGCCAGCAGCATTCGACAGAGGACCGGGGAGCTGTTTTTT
- TRBJ2-3 - TRBV11-3 CASSLRRGRGTDTQYF TGTGCCAGCAGCCTCCGGAGGGGGAGGGGCACAGATACGCAGTATTTT
- TRBJ2-5 - TRBV7-9 CASSLAGREETQYF TGTGCCAGCAGCTTAGCTGGTAGAGAAGAGACCCAGTACTTC
TRBD1 TRBJ2-7 - TRBV7-9 CASSARDRAHEQYF TGTGCCAGCAGCGCCCGGGACAGGGCCCACGAGCAGTACTTC
TRBD1 TRBJ1-1 - TRBV18 CASSPRQGANTEAFF TGTGCCAGCTCACCAAGACAGGGGGCGAACACTGAAGCTTTCTTT
TRBD1 TRBJ1-2 few TRBV7-9 CASSPRTGINYGYTF TGTGCCAGCAGCCCCCGGACAGGGATTAACTATGGCTACACCTTC
- TRBJ2-2 - TRBV6-2/TRBV6-3 CASSYNRPSTGELFF TGTGCCAGCAGTTACAACAGACCAAGCACCGGGGAGCTGTTTTTT
- TRBJ2-3 - TRBV21-1 CASSNSRTSPVQPDTQYF TGTGCCAGCAGCAATTCCAGGACTAGCCCCGTTCAGCCAGATACGCAGTATTTT
TRBD2 TRBJ2-3 - TRBV6-6 CASSYGTSGGKDTQYF TGTGCCAGCAGTTACGGGACTAGCGGGGGGAAGGATACGCAGTATTTT
TRBD1 TRBJ2-3 few TRBV28 CASSVPGTGLNTQYF TGTGCCAGCAGCGTTCCCGGGACAGGGTTAAATACGCAGTATTTT
TRBD1 TRBJ2-5 - TRBV7-8 CASSLTDRGETQYF TGTGCCAGCAGCTTAACCGACAGGGGCGAGACCCAGTACTTC
- TRBJ2-1 - TRBV7-9 CASSLAPLPRGYNEQFF TGTGCCAGCAGCTTAGCGCCACTCCCGCGAGGTTACAATGAGCAGTTCTTC
- TRBJ2-1 few TRBV5-5 CASSRGQSSYNEQFF TGTGCCAGCAGCCGGGGACAAAGCTCCTACAATGAGCAGTTCTTC
- TRBJ2-3 - TRBV7-2 CASSLGGGIGTDTQYF TGTGCCAGCAGCTTAGGAGGCGGGATTGGTACAGATACGCAGTATTTT
TRBD2 TRBJ2-2 once TRBV5-4 CASSLGLAGGTGELFF TGTGCCAGCAGCTTGGGGCTAGCGGGCGGCACCGGGGAGCTGTTTTTT
TRBD1 TRBJ2-3 - TRBV10-2 CASSDAGDRARDTQYF TGCGCCAGCAGTGATGCAGGAGACAGGGCTCGAGATACGCAGTATTTT
- TRBJ2-3 - TRBV11-2 CASSLIVSGASSDTQYF TGTGCCAGCAGCTTAATCGTATCAGGGGCATCATCAGATACGCAGTATTTT
- TRBJ1-5 - TRBV19 CASSVTGQAQHF TGTGCCAGTAGTGTTACAGGGCAGGCCCAGCATTTT
TRBD2 TRBJ2-3 - TRBV19 CASMKMGGTDTQYF TGTGCCAGTATGAAAATGGGGGGGACAGATACGCAGTATTTT
TRBD1 TRBJ1-2 few TRBV19 CASSIDPRQGFDGYTF TGTGCCAGTAGTATAGATCCCCGACAGGGTTTCGATGGCTACACCTTC
- TRBJ1-5 - TRBV27 CASSSPTGYQPQHF TGTGCCAGCAGTTCCCCCACAGGGTACCAGCCCCAGCATTTT
- TRBJ2-3 few TRBV19 CASSIRDTTDTQYF TGTGCCAGTAGTATAAGAGACACCACAGATACGCAGTATTTT